This T cell receptor (beta chain) came from a study of T cells in localized non-small cell lung cancer (TCRdb year 2020). For the wider study: Comparing tumors with uninvolved tumor-adjacent lungs, the study looked at the T cell repertoires of hundreds of patients with early-stage NSCLC. All 250 or so NSCLC patients in the cohort were treatment-naive and had localized lung tumors that were resected. A mean age of around 66 years was recorded for the NSCLC patients, of whom under 150 were male and more than 95 were female. Results the study describes overall, beyond this receptor: Because the study design was exploratory, TCR variables were selected using unadjusted p-values without false-discovery rate correction. Of the top 100 tumor clones, a median of roughly 57 were detected in paired uninvolved adjacent lung; under 35 were also among that lung's top 100. Multi-region tumor sequencing was not performed, so intratumor heterogeneity could not be excluded. Uninvolved tumor-adjacent lung showed the highest T cell clonality, higher than tumor, which suggests more focused antigenic responses in the uninvolved tumor-adjacent lung. Higher blood T cell density associated with longer overall survival, while higher adjacent-lung clonality associated with shorter survival.

At diagnosis, tumor, uninvolved tumor-adjacent lung and peripheral blood were collected and then preserved as a mix of FFPE and fresh-frozen material. For TCR repertoire profiling, the blood samples were analyzed as peripheral blood mononuclear cells. Of note for this clone: What this receptor recognizes is not known. Per-base quality was not reported, and no clone a single base away is much larger than it.

V loses 2 bases at its end and J loses 0 bases; junction bases beyond the gene matches: 5. The germline V gene sets CDR1 to SGHRS and CDR2 to YFSETQ. The CDR3 sequence holds 16 residues, the cysteine and phenylalanine included. Only the CDR3 DNA stays, 48 bases, in frame from base 1. TCR beta CDR3 regions were sequenced from DNA using the immunoSEQ Assay. The source study handled its data this way. T cell density was computed as TCR beta template counts normalized to usable DNA estimated by amplifying housekeeping genes. The preseqR package was used to estimate richness by extrapolating to 400,000 templates for PBMC samples and to 120,000 templates for tissue samples. Clonality was defined as one minus Pielou's evenness. To identify tissue-enriched TCRs, differential abundance testing was run on productive amino-acid clonotypes with a minimum total count of 5 and an alpha of 0.1. The Jaccard Index and the Morisita Overlap Index were used to quantify repertoire overlap between compartments. TCR beta CDR3s were clustered by GLIPH together with public tetramer-defined viral CDR3s, and at least three viral sequences plus V-gene enrichment were required for viral motifs. Entries here come from immuneACCESS through TCRdb and include only in-frame sequences with V and J called. Some clones fail to appear in such tables; in the studies checked, an unresolved V gene covers under half of the shortfall, and the cause of the remainder is unknown. V and J calls and clone size are given by that table; D and trimming were obtained from the DNA. The sample table shows approximately 72,000 clones, and 84% are seen once. The ten largest clones represent 13% of the sample.

This chain joins TRBV5-1 to TRBJ2-3, and 8 bases in between align with TRBD2. This receptor was taken from an older female donor with stage I lung adenocarcinoma. The sample was peripheral blood, taken before any cancer treatment. The DNA sequence is TGCGCCAGCAGCTTAGCGGGAGCGACGAGCACAGATACGCAGTATTTT. The encoded protein is CASSLAGATSTDTQYF.